This T cell receptor beta chain is from a study of blood T cells in healthy people across ages. Study-level findings and limits: Donor CMV infection status was unknown, possibly confounding age-related changes in expanded clonotypes.

This clonotype has a count of ten or more. What it binds is unknown. Using a J-beta primer mix together with a sample-barcoded 5' primer, a second PCR was run for about 6 to 11 cycles. TCRdb independently ran MiXCR on the 5' RACE reads; one entry per CDR3 protein. The profile shows roughly 550,000 distinct CDR3 sequences, around 24% of them singletons. No fewer than 6 micrograms of total RNA were isolated from every sample. A further study also used this sample, focusing on T cells of mothers and their children. As reported in that work: Mothers yielded over 8 million CDR3 reads, children about 3 million each. Researchers report slightly higher, though non-significant, overlap in related mother-child pairs than in unrelated pairs.

This TCR came from a boy younger than 18 in good health. The sequenced material came from blood.

The CDR3 loop is CASSFGQIGTDTQYF. The CDR3, as DNA: TGCGCCAGCAGCTTCGGACAGATCGGGACAGATACGCAGTATTTT. The V gene is TRBV5-1, the J gene TRBJ2-3; D is possibly TRBD1 (6 bases). Between the trimmed V and J ends, which lost 2 bases and 3 bases, there was a span of 13 bases. Germline V CDR1 and CDR2: SGHRS, YFSETQ. CDR3 size: 15 residues. Full variable domain (remainder filled in from reference TRBV5-1 and TRBJ2-3): KAGVTQTPRYLIKTRGQQVTLSCSPISGHRSVSWYQQTPGQGLQFLFEYFSETQRNKGNFPGRFSGRQFSNSRSEMNVSTLELGDSALYLCASSFGQIGTDTQYFGPGTRLTVL.